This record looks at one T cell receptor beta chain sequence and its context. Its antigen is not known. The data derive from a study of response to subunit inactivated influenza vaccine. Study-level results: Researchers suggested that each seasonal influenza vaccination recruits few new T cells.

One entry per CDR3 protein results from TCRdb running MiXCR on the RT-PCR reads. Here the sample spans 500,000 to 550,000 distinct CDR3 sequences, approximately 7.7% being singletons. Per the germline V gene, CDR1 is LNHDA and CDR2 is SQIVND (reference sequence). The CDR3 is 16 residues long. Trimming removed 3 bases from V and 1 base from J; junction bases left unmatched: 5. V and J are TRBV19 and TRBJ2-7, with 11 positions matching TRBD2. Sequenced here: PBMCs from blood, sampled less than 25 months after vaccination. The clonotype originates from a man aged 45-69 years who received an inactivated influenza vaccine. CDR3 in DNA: TGTGCCAGTAGTATTACTAGCGGGAGTGCATCCTACGAGCAGTACTTC. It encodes CASSITSGSASYEQYF. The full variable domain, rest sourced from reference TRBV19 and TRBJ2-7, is DGGITQSPKYLFRKEGQNVTLSCEQNLNHDAMYWYRQDPGQGLRLIYYSQIVNDFQKGDIAEGYSVSREKKESFPLTVTSAQKNPTAFYLCASSITSGSASYEQYFGPGTRLTVT.